This TCR beta chain came from a study of graft-versus-host responses after intestinal transplantation. Study background: Each transplant was multivisceral, liver-intestinal, or isolated intestinal.

This table comes from immunoSEQ multiplex PCR, and its TCRdb copy is limited to in-frame clones, with some not included. Of 5,000 to 6,000 clones listed, approximately 69% are singletons. Notes on the study in general: Researchers found GvH clones in recipient marrow, and some showed up first in ileum or blood. Allografts of patients with graft-donor T cell macrochimerism showed high graft-versus-host to host-versus-graft clone ratios.

Lymphocytes from graft epithelium and lamina propria were isolated. Trimming removed 3 bases from V and 3 bases from J, with 10 bases in between. This CDR3 spans 14 amino acids. Germline V gene sequence: CDR1 SGHTA, CDR2 FQGTGA. Remarks on this clone: What it recognizes is unknown.

This TCR derives from a human patient who received an intestinal transplant, so some T cells may come from the graft donor. The sample in question was ileum tissue, obtained roughly 300 days after intestinal transplant. The genes are TRBV7-3 and TRBJ2-3; TRBD2 is a possible D gene (5 bases). The DNA of the CDR3 is TGTGCCAGCAGCTTGGGGAGCAAAACAGATACGCAGTATTTT. Translation gives CASSLGSKTDTQYF.